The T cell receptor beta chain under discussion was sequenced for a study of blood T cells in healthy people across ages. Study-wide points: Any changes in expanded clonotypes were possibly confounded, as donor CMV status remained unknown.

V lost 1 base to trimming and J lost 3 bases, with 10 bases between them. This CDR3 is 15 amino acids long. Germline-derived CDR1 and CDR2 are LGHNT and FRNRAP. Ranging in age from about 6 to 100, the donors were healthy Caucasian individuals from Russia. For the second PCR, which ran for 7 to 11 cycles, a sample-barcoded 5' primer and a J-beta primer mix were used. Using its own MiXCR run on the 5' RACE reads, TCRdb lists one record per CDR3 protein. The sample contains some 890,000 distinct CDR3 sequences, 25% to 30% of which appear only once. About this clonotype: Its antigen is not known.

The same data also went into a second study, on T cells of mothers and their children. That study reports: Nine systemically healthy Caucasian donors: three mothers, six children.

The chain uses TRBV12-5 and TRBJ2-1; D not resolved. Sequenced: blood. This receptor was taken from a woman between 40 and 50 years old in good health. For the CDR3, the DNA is TGTGCTAGTGGTTTGGGGCAGACTGGCTACAATGAGCAGTTCTTC. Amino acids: CASGLGQTGYNEQFF.